This T cell receptor beta chain was retrieved from a study of T cell clonality in common variable immunodeficiency. Study-level results: In common variable immunodeficiency, TCR beta chains reportedly carried fewer deletions and N-nucleotide insertions. TCRbeta clonality was increased in CVID versus healthy controls. Repertoire-complication correlations in CVID were limited by patient heterogeneity.

This clone was seen only a few times. Its antigen is unknown. Read sequence stops 3 residues before the CDR3 end, and the germline J gene provides the missing end. This table comes from immunoSEQ multiplex PCR, and its TCRdb copy is limited to in-frame clones, with some not included. The record shows 40,000 to 45,000 clones for this sample, with no singletons present. CDR1 KGHSH and CDR2 LQKENI come from the germline V gene. This CDR3 has 14 residues. Trimming cost V 3 bases and J 1 base; bases outside gene matches: 1. Both groups were predominantly of Caucasian heritage. The sequence came from a person between 18 and 75 years old in good health. Sample: peripheral blood mononuclear cells. V usage is TRBV18 and J usage is TRBJ2-5; 8 positions match TRBD1. Incomplete CDR3 DNA: TGTGCCAGCTCACCCGGGACAGGCCAAGAGACC. Protein sequence: CASSPGTGQET. The full CDR3 protein reads CASSPGTGQETQYF.